The 2 T cell receptor beta chains in this list originate from one sample, sequenced in a study of blood T cell repertoires in COVID-19. TCRdb's copy holds only in-frame clones and misses some; the assay was immunoSEQ multiplex PCR. The table has about 94,000 clones, about 86% seen once. Sequencing used peripheral blood. Receptors originate from a woman aged 55-69 years in a cohort sampled during active or convalescent COVID-19.

This chain connects TRBV5-1 to TRBJ1-1; D gene uncertain. Trimming removed 0 bases from V and 4 bases from J, with 13 bases in between. This CDR3 comprises 15 residues. Germline V gene sequence: CDR1 SGHRS, CDR2 YFSETQ. The CDR3 DNA sequence: TGCGCCAGCAGCTTGGAGGCAGCCCCGGGCACTGAAGCTTTCTTT. Protein sequence: CASSLEAAPGTEAFF.

This chain connects TRBV6-4 to TRBJ2-1, with 7 bases identical to TRBD2. CDR1 is MRHNA, CDR2 SNTAGT, per germline. CDR3 size: 15 residues. With V trimmed by 4 bases and J by 2 bases, 5 bases remained unmatched. CDR3 protein: CASSVGGGAYNEQFF. For the CDR3, the DNA is TGTGCCAGCAGTGTGGGGGGGGGTGCCTACAATGAGCAGTTCTTC.